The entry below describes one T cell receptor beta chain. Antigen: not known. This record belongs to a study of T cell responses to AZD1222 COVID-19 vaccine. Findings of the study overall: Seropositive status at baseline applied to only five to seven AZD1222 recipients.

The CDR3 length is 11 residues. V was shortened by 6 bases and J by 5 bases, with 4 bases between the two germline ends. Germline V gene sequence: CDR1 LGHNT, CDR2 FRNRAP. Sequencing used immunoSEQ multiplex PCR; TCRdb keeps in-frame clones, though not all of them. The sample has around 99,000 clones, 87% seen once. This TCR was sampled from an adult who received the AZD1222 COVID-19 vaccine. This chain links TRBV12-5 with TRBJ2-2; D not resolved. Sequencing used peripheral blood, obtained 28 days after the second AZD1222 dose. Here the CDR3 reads CASGVTGELFF. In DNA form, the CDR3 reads TGTGCTAGTGGCGTGACCGGGGAGCTGTTTTTT.